This TCR beta chain appears in the sequencing data of a study of siplizumab effects on memory and regulatory T cells. Study conclusions and caveats: Most proliferating CD4+ or CD8+ clones, roughly 75-97%, had no naive or memory assignment.

Germline CDR1 and CDR2: LNHDA and SQIVND (reference sequence). Trimming removed 5 bases from V and 6 bases from J; junction bases left unmatched: 11. CDR3 length: 16 residues. With regard to this clone: Antigen specificity is unknown.

TCRdb's table, derived via immunoSEQ multiplex PCR, lists solely in-frame clones and lacks some. The sample consists of more than 85,000 clones, just under 90% of them appearing once. This sequence joins TRBV19 and TRBJ1-1; TRBD1 agrees at 11 bases. Sequences were obtained from CD4+ T cells sorted from blood. This clonotype originated in a human donor in good health. This chain's CDR3 is CASSLRRDRGDAEAFF. CDR3 bases: TGTGCCAGTAGTCTTCGACGGGACAGGGGGGACGCTGAAGCTTTCTTT.